Presented here are 15 T cell receptor beta chains from one specimen sequenced in a study of blood T cell repertoires in COVID-19. Repertoires were generated with immunoSEQ multiplex PCR, while TCRdb's copy carries only in-frame clones and drops some. The sample holds roughly 220,000 clones, 82% seen once. Specimen: peripheral blood. Receptors were obtained from a woman older than 75 with COVID-19, enrolled during active disease.

The chain combines TRBV10-3 with TRBJ2-7, with TRBD1 matching 11 bases. The CDR3 extends over 14 amino acids. The ends lost 4 bases at V and 4 bases at J; junction bases unmatched: 3. Germline V gene lookup returns CDR1 ENHRY and CDR2 SYGVKD. The CDR3 DNA follows: TGTGCCATCAGTGGGACAGGGGGCACGTACGAGCAGTACTTC. Encoded protein: CAISGTGGTYEQYF.

J is TRBJ1-2 and V is TRBV3-1 (or the pseudogene TRBV3-2); 10 bases align to TRBD1. The CDR3 extends over 15 amino acids. Germline-derived CDR1 and CDR2 are LGHDT and YNNKEL (reference sequence). V gave up 4 bases and J gave up 4 bases; unmatched junction bases: 6. CDR3 sequence reads: CASSPGQGNLYGYTF. The CDR3, as DNA: TGTGCCAGCAGCCCGGGACAGGGGAACCTCTATGGCTACACCTTC.

This sequence joins TRBV28 and TRBJ2-1; 8 bases align to TRBD2. Germline CDR1 MDHEN, CDR2 SYDVKM. The ends lost 7 bases at V and 7 bases at J; junction bases unmatched: 9. The CDR3 length is 14 residues. The CDR3: CASKTGGSGNEQFF. DNA of the CDR3: TGTGCCAGCAAAACGGGAGGGTCTGGGAATGAGCAGTTCTTC.

The rearrangement links TRBV5-4 to TRBJ2-7, with TRBD2 as a possible D gene (5 bases). The V gene's germline CDR1 is SGHNT and CDR2 YYREEE (reference sequence). Between the trimmed V and J ends, which lost 4 bases and 2 bases, there was a span of 22 bases. The CDR3 consists of 17 residues. CDR3 protein: CASSPGGSIAATYEQYF. CDR3 coding DNA: TGTGCCAGCAGCCCAGGAGGTTCGATCGCTGCCACCTACGAGCAGTACTTC.

The chain is built from TRBV2 and TRBJ1-5, with D possibly TRBD1 on 5 matching bases. This CDR3 is built from 16 residues. V lost 6 bases and J 5 bases, leaving 20 bases between the germline ends. Per germline, CDR1 SNHLY and CDR2 FYNNEI. CDR3 sequence: CASRGGGSGRDQPQHF. The CDR3 nucleotides are TGTGCCAGCAGGGGCGGAGGGTCAGGGAGGGATCAGCCCCAGCATTTT.

The chain joins TRBV6-5 to TRBJ1-6; maybe TRBD1 (6 bases). Deletions cut 4 bases from V and 7 bases from J, with 11 bases between. This CDR3 is built from 14 residues. Looked up from germline, CDR1 is MNHEY and CDR2 is SVGAGI. The DNA of the CDR3 is TGTGCCAGCAGTTTCCAGGGGACGAATTCACCCCTCCACTTT. Its protein product is CASSFQGTNSPLHF.

This clone has only one observation. The rearrangement links TRBV29-1 to TRBJ1-2, with 7 bases lining up with TRBD1. This CDR3 comprises 14 residues. The germline V gene encodes CDR1 SQVTM and CDR2 ANQGSEA. Trimming removed 4 bases from V and 8 bases from J; junction bases left unmatched: 13. CDR3 sequence reads: CSVADRRGPTGYTF. Written as DNA, the CDR3 is TGCAGCGTTGCGGACAGGCGGGGACCCACCGGCTACACCTTC.

The gene calls are TRBV19 and TRBJ2-7; D not certain. The germline gives CDR1 LNHDA, CDR2 SQIVND (reference sequence). The CDR3 extends over 15 amino acids. Trimming removed 3 bases from V and 3 bases from J, with 15 bases in between. The CDR3 DNA reads as TGTGCCAGTAGTATCAGAGCAGGCCAAGGCTACGAGCAGTACTTC. The encoded protein is CASSIRAGQGYEQYF.

This clone is medium-sized in the sample. V gene TRBV28 combines with J gene TRBJ2-7; TRBD2 aligns across 8 bases. Germline V gene lookup returns CDR1 MDHEN and CDR2 SYDVKM. With 1 base clipped from V and 6 bases from J, the junction kept 5 bases outside the gene matches. The CDR3 is made up of 14 amino acids. CDR3 sequence: CASSLFAREAEQYF. CDR3 sequence (DNA): TGTGCCAGCAGTTTATTCGCGCGGGAGGCCGAGCAGTACTTC.

Only a few counts were recorded for this clone. The chain combines TRBV5-1 with TRBJ2-2; D gene unclear. CDR1 and CDR2 (germline): SGHRS, YFSETQ. V gave up 4 bases and J gave up 5 bases, with 9 bases separating them. The CDR3 totals 13 residues. The CDR3: CASSPQFTGELFF. In nucleotides, the CDR3 is TGCGCCAGCAGCCCACAGTTTACCGGGGAGCTGTTTTTT.

On this clone: One junction end does not reproduce the germline sequence, and a read error may be involved. This chain connects TRBV5-1 to TRBJ2-1, with TRBD2 as a possible D gene (6 bases). Germline CDR1 reads SGHRS; CDR2 reads YFSETQ. This CDR3 spans 14 amino acids. The CDR3 spells CASSLGGSYNEQFF. CDR3 coding DNA: TGCGCCAGCAGTCTGGGAGGTTCCTATAATGAGCAGTTCTTC.

The rearrangement links TRBV18 to TRBJ2-5; D possibly corresponds to TRBD2 (5 bases). Germline assignment: CDR1 KGHSH and CDR2 LQKENI. The CDR3 covers 13 residues. Trimming shortened V by 2 bases and J by 5 bases, and 9 bases separated the two germline ends. The CDR3 DNA reads TGTGCCAGCTCACCAGCACTAGATGAGACCCAGTACTTC. Its protein is CASSPALDETQYF.

This chain links TRBV5-1 with TRBJ1-2; possible D gene TRBD1, 5 bases. Trimming stripped 0 bases from V and 5 bases from J, with 8 bases between. The CDR3 sequence is 13 residues long. Germline V gene data show CDR1 as SGHRS and CDR2 as YFSETQ. In DNA, the CDR3 is TGCGCCAGCAGCTTGGAACAGGTTTATGGCTACACCTTC. Translated: CASSLEQVYGYTF.

V is TRBV5-1 and J is TRBJ1-4, with unresolved D. Trimming stripped 4 bases from V and 8 bases from J, with 12 bases between. The CDR3 spans 13 residues. Germline assignment: CDR1 SGHRS and CDR2 YFSETQ. The CDR3 DNA follows: TGCGCCAGCAGCCCCGGGTCGGGGGAAAAACTGTTTTTT. It yields the protein CASSPGSGEKLFF.

The chain couples TRBV10-1 to TRBJ1-1; 9 bases fit TRBD1. V was pared by 3 bases and J by 5 bases, with 7 bases of the junction left unmatched. There are 15 residues in the CDR3. Germline CDR1 and CDR2: WNHNN and SYGVQD (reference sequence). The CDR3 nucleotides are TGCGCCAGCAGTGAAAAGGGGACAGGGAGTACTGAAGCTTTCTTT. Protein sequence: CASSEKGTGSTEAFF.